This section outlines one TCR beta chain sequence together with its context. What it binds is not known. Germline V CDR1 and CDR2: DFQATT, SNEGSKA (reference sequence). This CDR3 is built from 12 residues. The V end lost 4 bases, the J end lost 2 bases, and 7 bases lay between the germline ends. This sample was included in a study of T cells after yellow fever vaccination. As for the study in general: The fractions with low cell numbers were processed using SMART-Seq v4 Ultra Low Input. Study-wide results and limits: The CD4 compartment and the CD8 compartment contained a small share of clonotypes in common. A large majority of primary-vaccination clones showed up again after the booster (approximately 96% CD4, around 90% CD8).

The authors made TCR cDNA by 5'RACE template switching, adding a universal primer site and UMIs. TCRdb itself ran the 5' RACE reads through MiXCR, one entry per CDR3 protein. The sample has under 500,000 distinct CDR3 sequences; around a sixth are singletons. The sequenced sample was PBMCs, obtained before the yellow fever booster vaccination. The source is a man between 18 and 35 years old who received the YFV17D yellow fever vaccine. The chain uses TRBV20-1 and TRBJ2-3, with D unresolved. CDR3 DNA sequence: TGCAGTGCTAAGGGTATCACAGATACGCAGTATTTT. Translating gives CSAKGITDTQYF.